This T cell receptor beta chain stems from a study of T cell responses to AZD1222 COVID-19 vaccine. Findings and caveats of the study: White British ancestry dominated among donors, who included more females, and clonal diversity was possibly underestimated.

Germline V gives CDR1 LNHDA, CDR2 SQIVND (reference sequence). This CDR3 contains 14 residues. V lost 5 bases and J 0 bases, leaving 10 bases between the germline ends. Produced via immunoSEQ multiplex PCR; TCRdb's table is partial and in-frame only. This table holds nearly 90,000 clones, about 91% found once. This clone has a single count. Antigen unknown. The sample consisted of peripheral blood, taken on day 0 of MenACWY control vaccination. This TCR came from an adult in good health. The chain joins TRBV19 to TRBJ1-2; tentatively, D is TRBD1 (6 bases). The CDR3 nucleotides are TGTGCCAGTAGTCCGGGGACATCTAACTATGGCTACACCTTC. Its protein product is CASSPGTSNYGYTF.